The 30 T cell receptor beta chains presented below share a single source sample, sequenced in a study of blood T cells in healthy people across ages. It was with a sample-barcoded 5' primer and a J-beta primer mix that a second PCR of roughly 6 to 11 cycles was run. TCRdb called the 5' RACE reads again in MiXCR, with one record for every CDR3 protein. The table includes about 1 million distinct CDR3 sequences, more than 40% detected once. The specimen sequenced was blood. These receptors were collected from a woman in her fifties or sixties in good health.

This clonotype occurred many times. This chain uses TRBV29-1 with TRBJ1-2, with D possibly matching TRBD1 (6 bases). With 2 bases removed from V and 4 bases from J, the gap between germline ends came to 14 bases. CDR3 length: 14 residues. Germline values: CDR1 SQVTM, CDR2 ANQGSEA. This CDR3 is CSVETSAGAYGYTF. As DNA, the CDR3 is TGCAGCGTTGAAACTTCTGCAGGGGCCTATGGCTACACCTTC. Based on the CDR3 plus reference TRBV29-1 and TRBJ1-2, the full variable domain is SAVISQKPSRDICQRGTSLTIQCQVDSQVTMMFWYRQQPGQSLTLIATANQGSEATYESGFVIDKFPISRPNLTFSTLTVSNMSPEDSSIYLCSVETSAGAYGYTFGSGTRLTVV.

V and J are TRBV6-5 and TRBJ2-7, with 10 nucleotides matching TRBD2. The germline V gene has CDR1 MNHEY and CDR2 SVGAGI. This CDR3 has 16 residues. Losses at the gene ends were 5 bases for V and 3 bases for J; bases not matched to a gene: 10. Here the CDR3 reads CASSRGSSGSRYEQYF. In nucleotides, the CDR3 is TGTGCCAGCAGTCGAGGGTCTAGCGGGAGTCGCTACGAGCAGTACTTC.

J is TRBJ2-1 and V is TRBV5-1; D not resolved. CDR3 length equals 14 residues. The V and J ends lost 4 bases and 2 bases respectively, with 10 bases between them. The germline V gene encodes CDR1 SGHRS and CDR2 YFSETQ. CDR3: CASSTTTTYNEQFF. The CDR3 nucleotides are TGCGCCAGCAGCACTACAACTACCTACAATGAGCAGTTCTTC.

The CDR3 reads CASSIGTGVQETQYF. As DNA, the CDR3 is TGTGCCAGCAGCATCGGGACAGGAGTCCAAGAGACCCAGTACTTC. The chain employs TRBV7-9 and TRBJ2-5; TRBD1 matches 8 bases. V was pared by 5 bases and J by 1 base, with 6 bases of the junction left unmatched. The CDR3 contains 15 residues. In germline, CDR1 is SEHNR, CDR2 FQNEAQ (reference sequence).

The V gene is TRBV20-1, the J gene TRBJ2-5; TRBD2 aligns across 11 bases. Germline CDR1 DFQATT, CDR2 SNEGSKA (reference sequence). V dropped 6 bases and J dropped 1; count of bases not matched to a gene: 10. The CDR3 runs to 16 residues. CDR3 loop: CSALFTSGGSQETQYF. In DNA form, the CDR3 reads TGCAGTGCCCTCTTCACTAGCGGGGGAAGCCAAGAGACCCAGTACTTC.

This chain uses TRBV4-1 with TRBJ2-1; 12 bases agree with TRBD2. V trimming: 3 bases; J trimming: 1 base; junction bases outside the gene matches: 10. The germline V gene encodes CDR1 MGHRA and CDR2 YSYEKL. The CDR3 consists of 19 residues. The CDR3 DNA reads TGCGCCAGCAGCCACCCGGGAACTAGCGGGAGGAGGTCCTACAATGAGCAGTTCTTC. Its protein product is CASSHPGTSGRRSYNEQFF.

This clonotype was detected a few times. This chain uses TRBV4-1 with TRBJ2-1; 8 positions match TRBD2. Per germline, CDR1 MGHRA and CDR2 YSYEKL. J lost 0 bases, V lost 1 base, and 8 bases had no gene match. CDR3 length: 18 residues. The CDR3 region is CASSQGPRLANSYNEQFF. In DNA, the CDR3 is TGCGCCAGCAGCCAAGGCCCCCGACTAGCGAACTCCTACAATGAGCAGTTCTTC.

This clonotype was detected only a few times. The V gene is TRBV7-2, the J gene TRBJ1-1; 11 bases match TRBD1. Unmatched junction bases numbered 4, after V lost 5 bases and J lost 5 bases. In germline, CDR1 is SGHTA, CDR2 FQGNSA. This CDR3 has 14 residues. CDR3 sequence: CASSRGTGGTEAFF. CDR3 DNA: TGTGCCAGCAGCCGAGGGACAGGGGGAACTGAAGCTTTCTTT.

The rearrangement uses TRBV29-1 and TRBJ2-1; TRBD2 matches 7 bases. Germline V gives CDR1 SQVTM, CDR2 ANQGSEA. J lost 0 bases, V lost 6 bases, and 8 bases had no gene match. The CDR3 spans 15 residues. CDR3: CSVEPAGRSYNEQFF. For the CDR3, the DNA is TGCAGCGTCGAACCAGCGGGGCGCTCCTACAATGAGCAGTTCTTC.

The rearrangement joins TRBV27 to TRBJ1-2; tentative D call: TRBD1 (5 bases). V lost 2 bases, J lost 8 bases, and 18 bases lay in between. CDR1 MNHEY and CDR2 SMNVEV come from the germline V gene (reference sequence). This CDR3 has 15 residues. The CDR3 coding sequence is TGTGCCAGCAGTTTAGATCCGCAGGGTGGAAAGGGCTACACCTTC. It translates to CASSLDPQGGKGYTF.

This clonotype was seen a single time. The conserved closing phenylalanine or tryptophan is absent in this CDR3, likely reflecting a read error. J is TRBJ2-3 and V is TRBV29-1; D is ambiguous. Trimming took 1 base from V and 4 from J, leaving 6 bases between them. The CDR3 consists of 12 residues. Germline values: CDR1 SQVTM, CDR2 ANQGSEA. The CDR3 nucleotides are TGCAGCGTTGAAGTGTTGGCAGATACGCAGTATTCT. The encoded protein is CSVEVLADTQYS.

For the CDR3, the DNA is TGTGCCAGCAGTTACCACCGTGCGGGTTTAGAGACCCAGTACTTC. Translation gives CASSYHRAGLETQYF. V is TRBV6-5 and J is TRBJ2-5; a weak D match, TRBD2 (5 bases). The CDR3 totals 15 residues. Germline V gives CDR1 MNHEY, CDR2 SVGAGI. V lost 2 bases and J 4 bases, leaving 14 bases between the germline ends.

This clonotype was observed many times. J is TRBJ1-2 and V is TRBV29-1, with TRBD1 identical over 7 bases. J lost 3 bases, V lost 6 bases, and 4 bases had no gene match. CDR3 length: 12 residues. Germline V gene lookup returns CDR1 SQVTM and CDR2 ANQGSEA. The CDR3 bases are TGCAGCGTGACAGGGATGGACTATGGCTACACCTTC. Its translation: CSVTGMDYGYTF.

V is TRBV27 and J is TRBJ2-1, with D unclear. The CDR3 is 16 residues long. Per germline, CDR1 MNHEY and CDR2 SMNVEV (reference sequence). Trimming cost V 0 bases and J 8 bases, with 17 bases left between them. In nucleotides, the CDR3 is TGTGCCAGCAGTTTATCTCCCATGCTAGTTAGTTATGAGCAGTTCTTC. Amino acids: CASSLSPMLVSYEQFF.

The chain joins TRBV4-1 to TRBJ2-1, with TRBD2 identical over 9 bases. The J call is in doubt because the DNA end fits TRBJ2-7 better. There are 17 residues in the CDR3. Per germline, CDR1 MGHRA and CDR2 YSYEKL. CDR3 bases: TGCGCCAGCAGCCAAGATCACCTAGCGGGATGGAACAATGAGCAGTACTTC. It yields the protein CASSQDHLAGWNNEQYF.

The rearrangement uses TRBV5-6 and TRBJ2-7; D is uncertain. The CDR3 runs 14 residues. V was trimmed by 0 bases and J by 3 bases, leaving 10 bases between them. Germline V lookup: CDR1 SGHDT, CDR2 YYEEEE. This chain's CDR3 is CASSLGTFHYEQYF. The CDR3 coding sequence is TGTGCCAGCAGCTTGGGGACCTTTCACTACGAGCAGTACTTC. Based on the CDR3 plus reference TRBV5-6 and TRBJ2-7, the full variable domain is DAGVTQSPTHLIKTRGQQVTLRCSPKSGHDTVSWYQQALGQGPQFIFQYYEEEERQRGNFPDRFSGHQFPNYSSELNVNALLLGDSALYLCASSLGTFHYEQYFGPGTRLTVT.

In its sample, this clonotype was seen a few times. CDR3 loop: CASSREGPPYRTQYF. For the CDR3, the DNA is TGTGCCAGCAGTCGGGAGGGACCCCCGTATAGGACCCAGTACTTC. This sequence joins TRBV12-3 or TRBV12-4 and TRBJ2-5, with 8 bases identical to TRBD2. The CDR3 extends over 15 amino acids. With 5 bases clipped from V and 7 bases from J, the junction kept 12 bases outside the gene matches.

The sample holds a few counts of this clonotype. The chain combines TRBV20-1 with TRBJ2-5; 9 bases are a match to TRBD1. The V and J ends lost 7 bases and 4 bases, in that order; junction bases with no gene match: 4. The length of the CDR3 is 12 residues. CDR1 is DFQATT, CDR2 SNEGSKA, per germline (reference sequence). The CDR3 DNA is TGCAGTGTTGAGGACAGGGGAGAGACCCAGTACTTC. Translation gives CSVEDRGETQYF.

The V and J genes are TRBV6-2 or TRBV6-3 and TRBJ2-3, with D possibly TRBD2 on 6 matching bases. Germline-derived CDR1 and CDR2 are MNHEY and SVGEGT. V shed 7 bases and J shed 9 bases, with 20 bases lying between them. The CDR3 totals 14 residues. The CDR3 sequence is CASTGTPHRGTQYF. CDR3 coding DNA: TGTGCCAGCACGGGTACACCTCACCGGGGGACGCAGTATTTT.

This clonotype has only a few counts. The chain joins TRBV24-1 to TRBJ2-1; 9 bases map to TRBD1. The CDR3 contains 14 residues. V lost 4 bases, J lost 6 bases, and 3 bases stayed unmatched. Per the germline V gene, CDR1 is KGHDR and CDR2 is SFDVKD. The CDR3 DNA is TGTGCCACCAGTGACTCGGGACAGGGCAATGAGCAGTTCTTC. Translating it yields CATSDSGQGNEQFF.

This clonotype has only a few counts. The V and J genes are TRBV6-1 and TRBJ1-1, with D unresolved. Germline loops: CDR1 MNHNS, CDR2 SASEGT. The CDR3 is made up of 13 amino acids. V was cut by 4 bases and J by 1 base, with 7 bases left in between. This CDR3 is CASSAVGNTEAFF. For the CDR3, the DNA is TGTGCCAGCAGTGCAGTGGGGAACACTGAAGCTTTCTTT.

The CDR3 protein is CASSPDSPSTDTQYF. The CDR3 DNA sequence: TGTGCCAGCAGCCCCGACAGCCCGAGCACAGATACGCAGTATTTT. This chain uses TRBV7-6 with TRBJ2-3; D perhaps matches TRBD1 (5 bases). Trimming stripped 5 bases from V and 0 bases from J, with 12 bases between. Germline assignment: CDR1 SGHVS and CDR2 FNYEAQ. This CDR3 comprises 15 residues.

The chain uses TRBV29-1 and TRBJ1-4; TRBD1 matches 9 bases. This CDR3 region has 12 residues. Germline CDR1 is SQVTM and CDR2 is ANQGSEA. V dropped 4 bases and J dropped 11; count of bases not matched to a gene: 5. CDR3 sequence (DNA): TGCAGCGTTGGGGACAGGGAAGACAAACTGTTTTTT. It specifies CSVGDREDKLFF.

This clonotype was seen only once. The chain links TRBV5-8 to TRBJ2-1; weak D call: TRBD2 (6 bases). Trimming took 4 bases from V and 5 from J, leaving 13 bases between them. CDR1 and CDR2 from the germline V gene are SGHTS and YDEGEE. The CDR3 consists of 14 residues. As DNA, the CDR3 is TGTGCCAGCAGCCTTCACCAGCGGGACAATGAGCAGTTCTTC. Amino acids: CASSLHQRDNEQFF.

This clonotype was detected only once. The chain employs TRBV25-1 and TRBJ2-1; TRBD2 aligns across 7 bases. CDR1 MGHDK and CDR2 SYGVNS come from the germline V gene. With V trimmed by 8 bases and J by 5 bases, 3 bases remained unmatched. The CDR3 loop spans 12 amino acids. The chain's CDR3 is CASRDYHNEQFF. The CDR3 nucleotides read TGTGCCAGCCGGGACTACCACAATGAGCAGTTCTTC.

The sample holds a few counts of this clonotype. The V and J genes are TRBV20-1 and TRBJ2-1; D remains ambiguous. Germline loops: CDR1 DFQATT, CDR2 SNEGSKA (reference sequence). With 6 bases removed from V and 2 bases from J, the gap between germline ends came to 11 bases. This CDR3 is built from 13 residues. The CDR3 region has the DNA TGCAGTGCCCCGACTGAAACCTACAATGAGCAGTTCTTC. This gives the protein CSAPTETYNEQFF.

The chain links TRBV5-1 to TRBJ1-2; 9 bases agree with TRBD1. The V and J ends lost 4 bases and 4 bases, in that order; junction bases with no gene match: 8. This CDR3 spans 15 amino acids. CDR1 and CDR2 (germline): SGHRS, YFSETQ. The CDR3 DNA sequence: TGCGCCAGCAGCCCCAGGACAGGGGATTCCTATGGCTACACCTTC. Translated, it gives CASSPRTGDSYGYTF.

In this sample, this clonotype turned up many times. This chain uses TRBV7-9 with TRBJ2-7, with TRBD1 matching over 7 bases. There are 14 residues in the CDR3. Germline CDR1 and CDR2: SEHNR and FQNEAQ (reference sequence). Trimming removed 4 bases from V and 3 bases from J; junction bases left unmatched: 6. CDR3 DNA: TGTGCCAGCAGCTCAATGGGACAGCACTACGAGCAGTACTTC. The encoded protein is CASSSMGQHYEQYF.

Only a few counts were recorded for this clonotype. This chain uses TRBV11-1 with TRBJ2-5; either TRBD1 or TRBD2 may fit D (5 bases each). The CDR3 totals 15 residues. Germline V gives CDR1 SGHAT, CDR2 FQDESV (reference sequence). V lost 4 bases, J lost 5 bases, and 17 bases lay in between. The CDR3 region is CASSWGPDLGETQYF. In DNA, the CDR3 is TGTGCCAGCAGCTGGGGACCAGACCTGGGGGAGACCCAGTACTTC.

In DNA form, the CDR3 reads TGTGCCAGCAGCCAAGTGATTGGGGCTAGCGGGGGCAATGAGCAGTTCTTC. Its translation: CASSQVIGASGGNEQFF. The rearrangement links TRBV4-2 to TRBJ2-1; 10 bases are a match to TRBD2. The junction had 9 bases not matched to a gene; V was cut back by 1 base and J by 6 bases. This CDR3 is built from 17 residues. Germline V gene lookup returns CDR1 LGHNA and CDR2 YNFKEQ.